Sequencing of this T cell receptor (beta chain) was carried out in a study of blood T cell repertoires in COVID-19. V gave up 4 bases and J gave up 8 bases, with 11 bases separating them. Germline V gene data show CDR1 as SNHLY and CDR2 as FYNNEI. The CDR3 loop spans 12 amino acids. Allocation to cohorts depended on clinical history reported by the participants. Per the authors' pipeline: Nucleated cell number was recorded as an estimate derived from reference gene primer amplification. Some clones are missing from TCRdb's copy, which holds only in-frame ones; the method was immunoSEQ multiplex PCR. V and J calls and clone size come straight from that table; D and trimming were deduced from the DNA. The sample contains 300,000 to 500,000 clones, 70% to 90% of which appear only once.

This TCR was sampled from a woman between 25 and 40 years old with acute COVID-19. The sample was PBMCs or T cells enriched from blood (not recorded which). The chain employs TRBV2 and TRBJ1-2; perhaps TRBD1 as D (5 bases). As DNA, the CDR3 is TGTGCCAGCAGTGGTCAGGGTACCGGCTACACCTTC. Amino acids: CASSGQGTGYTF.